These 14 T cell receptor beta chains were all obtained from the same sample, sequenced in a study of blood T cell repertoires in COVID-19. TCRdb's table, derived via immunoSEQ multiplex PCR, lists solely in-frame clones and lacks some. This table holds approximately 480,000 clones, about 91% found once. Sequences were obtained from peripheral blood. The receptor source for this set is a man aged 18 to 30 with COVID-19, enrolled during active disease.

The rearrangement links TRBV5-4 to TRBJ2-2; 13 nucleotides agree with TRBD2. J lost 7 bases, V lost 4 bases, and 7 bases had no gene match. From germline, CDR1 is SGHNT and CDR2 YYREEE (reference sequence). The CDR3 loop spans 16 amino acids. The CDR3 spells CASSTGLAGVGGELFF. CDR3 coding DNA: TGTGCCAGCAGCACTGGACTAGCGGGAGTCGGCGGGGAGCTGTTTTTT.

The V and J genes are TRBV21-1 and TRBJ2-1; the DNA was not used to check the table's D call, TRBD2. TRBV21-1 is assigned pseudogene status. The CDR3 covers 16 residues. CDR3 region: CASLAGGTSSYNEQFF. The CDR3 coding sequence is TGTGCCAGCTTAGCGGGGGGCACTAGCTCCTACAATGAGCAGTTCTTC.

About this clone: The sample holds other DNA sequences that translate to the same CDR3. V and J are TRBV13 and TRBJ1-1; a possible D gene is TRBD1 (6 bases). The CDR3 extends over 14 amino acids. Trimming left V 0 bases short and J 2 bases short, with 7 bases between. CDR1 PRHDT and CDR2 FYEKMQ come from the germline V gene (reference sequence). CDR3 in amino acids: CASSLGGGNTEAFF. The CDR3 coding sequence is TGTGCCAGCAGCTTAGGTGGGGGCAACACTGAAGCTTTCTTT.

The gene calls are TRBV19 and TRBJ1-5; TRBD1 is a possible D gene (5 bases). V was pared by 6 bases and J by 5 bases, with 17 bases between. Germline lookup yields CDR1 LNHDA and CDR2 SQIVND (reference sequence). The CDR3 has 15 amino acids. Written as DNA, the CDR3 is TGTGCCAGTAGAAGACAGATAAACTTCTATCAGCCCCAGCATTTT. This sequence encodes CASRRQINFYQPQHF.

The rearrangement links TRBV5-1 to TRBJ2-1; 7 positions match TRBD1. The CDR3 consists of 14 residues. The ends lost 2 bases at V and 7 bases at J; junction bases unmatched: 6. In germline, CDR1 is SGHRS, CDR2 YFSETQ. Here the CDR3 DNA reads TGCGCCAGCAGCTTTGGGGACAGAGGAAATGAGCAGTTCTTC. Its protein product is CASSFGDRGNEQFF.

The CDR3 loop is CASSHSGTVNYEQYF. In DNA, the CDR3 is TGTGCCAGCAGCCACTCCGGGACAGTCAACTACGAGCAGTACTTC. The rearrangement uses TRBV3-1 (or the pseudogene TRBV3-2) and TRBJ2-7; 7 nucleotides line up with TRBD1. The CDR3 extends over 15 amino acids. Germline CDR1 LGHDT, CDR2 YNNKEL (reference sequence). V gave up 3 bases and J gave up 3 bases; unmatched junction bases: 8.

The chain employs TRBV15 and TRBJ1-2; TRBD1 might be the D (6 bases). Germline lookup yields CDR1 LNHNV and CDR2 YYDKDF (reference sequence). CDR3 size: 14 residues. V gave up 0 bases and J gave up 4 bases, with 9 bases separating them. CDR3 sequence reads: CATSRDRGGYGYTF. The CDR3 DNA sequence: TGTGCCACCAGCAGAGACAGGGGTGGCTATGGCTACACCTTC.

The chain carries TRBV7-2 and TRBJ2-1, with TRBD1 matching 11 bases. V gave up 5 bases and J gave up 5 bases; unmatched junction bases: 11. CDR3 length: 17 residues. The V gene's germline CDR1 is SGHTA and CDR2 FQGNSA. CDR3 sequence (DNA): TGTGCCAGCAGCGTGGACAGGGGGCGCCGACCGAACAATGAGCAGTTCTTC. Protein: CASSVDRGRRPNNEQFF.

The V call is TRBV6-1, the J call TRBJ2-3, with TRBD2 matching 8 bases. V was pared by 3 bases and J by 0 bases, with 2 bases of the junction left unmatched. Germline V gives CDR1 MNHNS, CDR2 SASEGT. The CDR3 runs 15 residues. As DNA, the CDR3 is TGTGCCAGCAGTGATAGCGGGGCTAGCACAGATACGCAGTATTTT. Amino acids: CASSDSGASTDTQYF.

In DNA, the CDR3 is TGTGCCAGCAGCTTGGTGTCCGGGAGAAGCGGCGAGCAGTACTTC. Its translation: CASSLVSGRSGEQYF. J is TRBJ2-7 and V is TRBV5-6; perhaps TRBD2 as D (6 bases). The CDR3 has 15 residues. Germline lookup yields CDR1 SGHDT and CDR2 YYEEEE. V lost 0 bases and J 6 bases, leaving 16 bases between the germline ends.

The gene calls are TRBV6-1 and TRBJ2-1; tentative D call: TRBD1 (5 bases). Germline V gene sequence: CDR1 MNHNS, CDR2 SASEGT. The germline V and J ends were trimmed by 2 bases and 0 bases, with 11 bases remaining between them. This CDR3 is 16 amino acids long. This chain's CDR3 is CASSESGMGSYNEQFF. In DNA form, the CDR3 reads TGTGCCAGCAGTGAATCAGGGATGGGCTCCTACAATGAGCAGTTCTTC.

The rearrangement links TRBV25-1 to TRBJ2-2; D possibly corresponds to TRBD1 (6 bases). CDR1 and CDR2 from the germline V gene are MGHDK and SYGVNS. This CDR3 is 17 amino acids long. Trimming removed 2 bases at V and 4 bases at J, with 17 bases between. The CDR3 spells CASSEGPGTTSTGELFF. The CDR3 coding sequence is TGTGCCAGCAGTGAAGGCCCCGGGACAACCTCCACCGGGGAGCTGTTTTTT.

The chain recombines TRBV2 with TRBJ1-1, with D tentatively TRBD1 (5 bases). This CDR3 region has 15 residues. V was trimmed by 7 bases and J by 1 base, leaving 16 bases between them. Germline V CDR1 and CDR2: SNHLY, FYNNEI. As DNA, the CDR3 is TGTGCCAGCAACTCCCCTGACAGTAGGAACACTGAAGCTTTCTTT. Amino acids: CASNSPDSRNTEAFF.

This clone was seen only a few times. The genes are TRBV5-1 and TRBJ1-1, with D hard to call. The V end was cut by 4 bases, the J end by 2 bases, with 12 bases between. CDR1 is SGHRS, CDR2 YFSETQ, per germline. The CDR3 extends over 14 amino acids. This CDR3 reads CASSTSPGNTEAFF. The CDR3 nucleotides are TGCGCCAGCAGCACCTCCCCAGGCAACACTGAAGCTTTCTTT.